This section outlines one T cell receptor (beta chain) sequence together with its context. The record originates from a study of technical replicates of blood from a few donors. The table came from immunoSEQ multiplex PCR; TCRdb's copy has only in-frame clones and leaves some out. The data contain tens of thousands of clones, around 90% of them singletons. Source material: T cells isolated from PBMCs. The sequence came from a human donor in good health.

CDR3 sequence reads: CARSVGGRNYNQPQHF. CDR3 DNA sequence: TGTGCCCGAAGCGTGGGAGGGAGGAATTACAATCAGCCCCAGCATTTT. The V call is TRBV6-4, the J call TRBJ1-5; D unclear. Trimming cost V 11 bases and J 3 bases, with 23 bases left between them. The CDR3 loop spans 16 amino acids. CDR1 is MRHNA and CDR2 is SNTAGT in the germline V gene.